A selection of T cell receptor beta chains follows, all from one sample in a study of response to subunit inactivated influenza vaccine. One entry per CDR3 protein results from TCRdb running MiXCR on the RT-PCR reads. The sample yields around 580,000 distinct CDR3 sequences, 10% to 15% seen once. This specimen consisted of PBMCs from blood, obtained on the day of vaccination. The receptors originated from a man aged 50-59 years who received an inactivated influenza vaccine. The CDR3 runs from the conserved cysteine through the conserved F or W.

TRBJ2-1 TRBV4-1 CASSFRDSGTIEQFF
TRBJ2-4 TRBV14 CASSPAAVKNIQYF
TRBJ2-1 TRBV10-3 CATSDQRGGDEQFF
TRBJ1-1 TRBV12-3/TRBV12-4 CASSVRVNTEAFF
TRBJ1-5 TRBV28 CASQPGQLYGNQPQHF
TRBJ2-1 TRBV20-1 CSATGTSGVAYNEQFF
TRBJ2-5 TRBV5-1 CASSLAGGETQYF
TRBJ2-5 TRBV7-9 CASSLVSSAETQYF
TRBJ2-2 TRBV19 CASSYHLLAGGPGELFF
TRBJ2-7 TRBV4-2 CASSRNTGTRVHEQYF
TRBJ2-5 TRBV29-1 CSVERRNQETQYF
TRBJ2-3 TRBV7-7 CASSFGGSDTQYF
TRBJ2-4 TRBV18 CASSPPGNIQYF
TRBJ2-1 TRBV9 CASSKGGPGVEQFF
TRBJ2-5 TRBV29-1 CSVEPRVTPQNKETQYF
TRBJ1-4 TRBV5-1 CASSTNGFNEKLFF
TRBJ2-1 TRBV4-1 CASSHTGSYNEQFF
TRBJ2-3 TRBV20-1 CSASIGTDTQYF
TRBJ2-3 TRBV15 CTTSRGNRRTDTQYF
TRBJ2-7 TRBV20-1 CSARDLLGQGTFYEQYF
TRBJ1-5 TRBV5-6 CASSLAQGNQPQHF
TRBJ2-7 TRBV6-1 CASSEHITYEQYF
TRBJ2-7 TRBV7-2 CASSLDTGVGEQYF
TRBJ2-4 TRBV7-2 CASSLDRQIQYF
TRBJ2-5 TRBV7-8 CASSGLVAGETQYF
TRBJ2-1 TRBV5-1 CASSLRSAHSYNEQFF
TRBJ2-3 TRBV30 CAWTLAGGPDTQYF
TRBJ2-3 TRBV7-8 CASSQWGVTQYF
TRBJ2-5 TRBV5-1 CASKVASVQETQYF
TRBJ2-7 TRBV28 CASSRPAYEQYF
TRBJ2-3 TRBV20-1 CSATTGEDTQYF
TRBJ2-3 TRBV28 CASQGPSGPQGDTQYF
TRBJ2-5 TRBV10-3 CAISESPVRETQYF
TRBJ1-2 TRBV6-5 CASSYGEASYGYTF
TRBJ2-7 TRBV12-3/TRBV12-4 CASSGGPSSYEQYF
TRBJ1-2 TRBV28 CASSLRTGKGYTF
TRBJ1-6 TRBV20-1 CSARDRGSRANSPLHF
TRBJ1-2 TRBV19 CASTKPGLGNYGYTF
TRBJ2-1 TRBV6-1 CASSEQLGSYNEQFF
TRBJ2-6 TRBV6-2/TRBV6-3 CASARGLGLIGANVLTF
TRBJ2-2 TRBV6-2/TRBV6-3 CASSYLVTGELFF